Only a few counts were recorded for the clone carrying this TCR beta chain. The data derive from a study of cytomegalovirus exposure and HLA in healthy donors. Study-level background: There were some 120 million unique TCR beta sequences, drawn from roughly 200 million T cells, in an earlier analysis.

Trimming removed 3 bases from V and 8 bases from J; junction bases left unmatched: 8. Germline lookup yields CDR1 SGDLS and CDR2 YYNGEE. The CDR3 runs to 15 residues. The PCR ran on 60 Vbeta and 13 Jbeta primers. Generated by immunoSEQ multiplex PCR, the TCRdb table keeps only in-frame clones and is missing some. This table holds roughly 100,000 clones, about 80% found once. The TCR originated in a man aged 35-49 years in good health and CMV-seropositive. V usage is TRBV9 and J usage is TRBJ1-6; TRBD1 matches at 7 bases. Sequenced: PBMCs. The CDR3 DNA sequence: TGTGCCAGCAGCGAGAAGGACAGGTTAGATTCACCCCTCCACTTT. This sequence encodes CASSEKDRLDSPLHF.